Sequencing of this T cell receptor (beta chain) was carried out in a study of tumor and adjacent non-tumor tissue in lung cancer. As for the study in general: The patients, 10 to 11 men and roughly 5 women, were roughly 31 to 85 with stage I to III disease.

The library came from three nested PCR rounds adapted from ARM-PCR protocols. A single record per CDR3 protein comes from TCRdb applying MiXCR to the multiplex PCR reads. The table shows roughly 70,000 distinct CDR3 sequences, with approximately 68% occurring only once. Germline V gene sequence: CDR1 DFQATT, CDR2 SNEGSKA (reference sequence). This CDR3 is built from 15 residues. V was clipped by 0 bases and J by 14 bases, with 25 bases between them. On this clonotype itself: Its target is unknown.

Findings and limits, study-wide: Patients with more diverse tumor TCRs had worse survival.

The template was RNA from unsorted bulk tissue. More than 3 cm separated this lung sample from the edge of the tumor. The sequence derives from a woman aged 45 to 65 with non-small cell lung cancer. The sequenced material came from distant non-tumor lung tissue. This chain joins TRBV20-1 and TRBJ2-5, with D uncertain. This CDR3 reads CSARDTQAPQETRYF. The CDR3 bases are TGCAGTGCTAGAGATACCCAGGCCCCCCAAGAGACCCGATACTTC.